This passage covers 3 T cell receptor beta chains from one sample sequenced in a study of T cell responses to AZD1222 COVID-19 vaccine (dated by TCRdb to about 2021). The sample's time point label is to be understood as: baseline before first vaccination. Library preparation used the immunoSEQ multiplex PCR assay. TCRdb limited this immuneACCESS table to in-frame rearrangements with V and J called. A share of clones is missing; checked studies link under half to unresolved V genes, and the rest is unexplained. Present in this sample are about 140,000 clones, 85% to 90% of which were seen just once. The ten largest make up around 3.6% of the sample. The sample in question was peripheral blood, obtained on day 0 of AZD1222 vaccination. These receptors were taken from an adult in good health.

CDR3 bases: TGTGCCAGCAGTGAACCAGGAGAAAACTATGGCTACACCTTC. Its protein is CASSEPGENYGYTF. The chain has TRBV25-1 and TRBJ1-2; no clear D gene. This CDR3 contains 14 residues. Trimming pared 2 bases from V and 2 bases from J, leaving 9 bases between. Per germline, CDR1 MGHDK and CDR2 SYGVNS.

The chain combines TRBV6-2 or TRBV6-3 with TRBJ2-2; no definite D call. The CDR3 contains 14 residues. Germline lookup yields CDR1 MNHEY and CDR2 SVGEGT. Trimming removed 0 bases from V and 6 bases from J, with 8 bases in between. Here the CDR3 DNA reads TGTGCCAGCAGTTACTCGTACACCGCCGGGGAGCTGTTTTTT. This sequence encodes CASSYSYTAGELFF.

This clone was observed a handful of times. The rearrangement uses TRBV6-4 and TRBJ2-6; no clear D gene. Germline V gene sequence: CDR1 MRHNA, CDR2 SNTAGT. The CDR3 loop spans 13 amino acids. V shed 0 bases and J shed 3 bases, with 0 bases lying between them. The CDR3 is CASSDSGANVLTF. CDR3 nucleotides: TGTGCCAGCAGTGACTCTGGGGCCAACGTCCTGACTTTC.